These T cell receptor beta chains were read from a single sample in a study of blood T cells in healthy people across ages. TCRdb re-analysed the 5' RACE reads in MiXCR, keeping a single row per CDR3 protein. The table lists 750,000 to 1,000,000 distinct CDR3 sequences, 25% to 35% of them singletons. The data also belong to a second study, concerning T cells of mothers and their children.

Sequenced material: blood. These receptors were obtained from a woman aged 40 to 50 in good health. The CDR3 runs from the conserved cysteine through the conserved F or W. Each record gives: CDR3 protein, CDR3 length, V gene, J gene, clone size. For some rows the clone size is stated as once, few or many, or as a class when expanded; others skip it.

cdr3_aa: CASSPPGQAGREAFF
cdr3_length: 15
v_call: TRBV5-1
j_call: TRBJ1-1
clone_size: few

cdr3_aa: CASSVKTGGLSNEQFF
cdr3_length: 16
v_call: TRBV25-1
j_call: TRBJ2-1
clone_size: few

cdr3_aa: CASSFTGPEAFF
cdr3_length: 12
v_call: TRBV28
j_call: TRBJ1-1
clone_size: few

cdr3_aa: CASSQGRDPRYDSYEQYF
cdr3_length: 18
v_call: TRBV3-1
j_call: TRBJ2-7
clone_size: many

cdr3_aa: CASSGPQGGDYEQYF
cdr3_length: 15
v_call: TRBV9
j_call: TRBJ2-7
clone_size: NA

cdr3_aa: CASSLGDSPATQYF
cdr3_length: 14
v_call: TRBV28
j_call: TRBJ2-3
clone_size: NA

cdr3_aa: CASSSNRDREPETQYF
cdr3_length: 16
v_call: TRBV7-9
j_call: TRBJ2-5
clone_size: NA

cdr3_aa: CASSAAGTAKPYEQYF
cdr3_length: 16
v_call: TRBV6-5
j_call: TRBJ2-7
clone_size: many

cdr3_aa: CASSLGVAREQYF
cdr3_length: 13
v_call: TRBV11-1
j_call: TRBJ2-7
clone_size: few

cdr3_aa: CASSFGTVDDEQYF
cdr3_length: 14
v_call: TRBV7-9
j_call: NA
clone_size: NA

cdr3_aa: CASSSGAYYEQYF
cdr3_length: 13
v_call: TRBV7-9
j_call: TRBJ2-7
clone_size: few

cdr3_aa: CSARSPGRAAYEQYF
cdr3_length: 15
v_call: TRBV20-1
j_call: TRBJ2-7
clone_size: few

cdr3_aa: CASSYRVAGNTIYF
cdr3_length: 14
v_call: TRBV4-3
j_call: TRBJ1-3
clone_size: NA

cdr3_aa: CASSQGLAGGYTF
cdr3_length: 13
v_call: TRBV4-3
j_call: TRBJ1-2
clone_size: few

cdr3_aa: CSSWTRGSYEQYF
cdr3_length: 13
v_call: TRBV20-1
j_call: TRBJ2-7
clone_size: many

cdr3_aa: CAISESGGPAHEQYF
cdr3_length: 15
v_call: TRBV10-3
j_call: TRBJ2-7
clone_size: many

cdr3_aa: CASSFPYTYEQYF
cdr3_length: 13
v_call: TRBV12-3/TRBV12-4
j_call: TRBJ2-7
clone_size: NA

cdr3_aa: CASSHRALQETQYF
cdr3_length: 14
v_call: TRBV5-1
j_call: TRBJ2-5
clone_size: many

cdr3_aa: CASSLNPDRNTEAFF
cdr3_length: 15
v_call: TRBV7-9
j_call: TRBJ1-1
clone_size: NA

cdr3_aa: CSARDIDRIDSRETQYF
cdr3_length: 17
v_call: TRBV20-1
j_call: TRBJ2-5
clone_size: NA

cdr3_aa: CATSDPSVGGALYNEQFF
cdr3_length: 18
v_call: TRBV24-1
j_call: TRBJ2-1
clone_size: NA

cdr3_aa: CASSLGLAEFYEQYF
cdr3_length: 15
v_call: TRBV5-8
j_call: TRBJ2-7
clone_size: NA

cdr3_aa: CAWSRSQETQYF
cdr3_length: 12
v_call: TRBV30
j_call: TRBJ2-5
clone_size: NA

cdr3_aa: CASSFDRVFGTDTQYF
cdr3_length: 16
v_call: TRBV5-6
j_call: TRBJ2-3
clone_size: few

cdr3_aa: CASAKSRGPTDTQYF
cdr3_length: 15
v_call: TRBV28
j_call: TRBJ2-3
clone_size: few

cdr3_aa: CSVEVGSLNTEAFF
cdr3_length: 14
v_call: TRBV29-1
j_call: TRBJ1-1
clone_size: NA

cdr3_aa: CASSLVPGGYTF
cdr3_length: 12
v_call: TRBV12-3/TRBV12-4
j_call: TRBJ1-2
clone_size: NA

cdr3_aa: CSARDRPADEQYF
cdr3_length: 13
v_call: TRBV20-1
j_call: TRBJ2-7
clone_size: NA

cdr3_aa: CASSLEAVLDGYTF
cdr3_length: 14
v_call: TRBV5-1
j_call: TRBJ1-2
clone_size: NA

cdr3_aa: CTSSFVGAQETQYF
cdr3_length: 14
v_call: TRBV28
j_call: TRBJ2-5
clone_size: NA

cdr3_aa: CASSLLGISYEQYF
cdr3_length: 14
v_call: TRBV28
j_call: TRBJ2-7
clone_size: many

cdr3_aa: CASSINRRTEQYF
cdr3_length: 13
v_call: TRBV19
j_call: TRBJ2-4
clone_size: NA

cdr3_aa: CASSALGDYGYTF
cdr3_length: 13
v_call: TRBV18
j_call: TRBJ1-2
clone_size: NA

cdr3_aa: CASSFGVIEGRAEQYF
cdr3_length: 16
v_call: TRBV28
j_call: TRBJ2-7
clone_size: many

cdr3_aa: CASRRTRGQETQYF
cdr3_length: 14
v_call: TRBV6-6
j_call: TRBJ2-5
clone_size: many

cdr3_aa: CASSLGPRGTYNEQFF
cdr3_length: 16
v_call: TRBV7-2
j_call: TRBJ2-1
clone_size: many

cdr3_aa: CASSSRWYYGYTF
cdr3_length: 13
v_call: TRBV27
j_call: TRBJ1-2
clone_size: NA

cdr3_aa: CASSLRRGSGYEQYF
cdr3_length: 15
v_call: TRBV27
j_call: TRBJ2-7
clone_size: NA

cdr3_aa: CSVEIGQGSTEAFF
cdr3_length: 14
v_call: TRBV29-1
j_call: TRBJ1-1
clone_size: few

cdr3_aa: CASSLESRKNIQYF
cdr3_length: 14
v_call: TRBV5-4
j_call: TRBJ2-4
clone_size: many

cdr3_aa: CAISVGLVGLNGEQYF
cdr3_length: 16
v_call: TRBV10-3
j_call: NA
clone_size: NA

cdr3_aa: CASSLFPAGGGLEQYF
cdr3_length: 16
v_call: TRBV5-1
j_call: TRBJ2-7
clone_size: once

cdr3_aa: CASSLAPTVRQYF
cdr3_length: 13
v_call: TRBV7-2
j_call: TRBJ2-5
clone_size: few

cdr3_aa: CASSLFGGHNQETQYF
cdr3_length: 16
v_call: TRBV7-9
j_call: TRBJ2-5
clone_size: NA

cdr3_aa: CASTDDWAETQYF
cdr3_length: 13
v_call: TRBV7-9
j_call: TRBJ2-5
clone_size: NA